This T cell receptor beta chain comes out of a study of lymphopenia after photon versus proton radiotherapy. Broader study findings: Larger post-nadir TCR diversity loss correlated inversely with survival in deceased patients. Post-nadir diversity loss with photons came from oligoclonal expansion, particularly CD8+ Temra cells. Only patients who died were analyzed for survival; proton advantage is unproven.

This CDR3 comprises 11 residues. Germline values: CDR1 MNHEY, CDR2 SVGAGI. V gave up 6 bases and J gave up 9 bases; unmatched junction bases: 4. Notes on this clone: Its specificity is not known.

Only in-frame clones appear in the TCRdb table, and some are missing; sequencing was by immunoSEQ multiplex PCR. The table includes more than 45,000 clones, roughly 84% detected once. The chain couples TRBV6-5 to TRBJ1-1, with TRBD1 matching over 7 bases. This clonotype was obtained from a man between 60 and 75 years old with pancreatic cancer. Sequenced here: peripheral blood, sampled from a patient treated with proton-based radiotherapy. CDR3: CASSDRAKAFF. CDR3 sequence (DNA): TGTGCCAGCAGCGACAGGGCTAAAGCTTTCTTT.